This T cell receptor (beta chain) stems from a study of T cell repertoires in cytomegalovirus infection. The CDR3 contains 17 residues. V shed 1 base, J shed 1 base, and the junction held 6 bases outside the gene matches. The germline CDR1 and CDR2 sequences are MGHRA and YSYEKL. The study's findings and limits: Dominant in the ex vivo response were TCR beta clonotypes restricted by HLA-C and specific for CMV.

To note about this clonotype: Its antigen is unknown.

Each CDR3 protein gets one entry after TCRdb re-called the reads with MiXCR. The sample has roughly 700,000 distinct CDR3 sequences; 30% to 40% are singletons. The receptor was derived from a human donor in good health (CMV status not recorded). Some clones in this sample may be carry-over from other donors' samples. The starting material was cultured PBMCs, obtained from culture after CMV antigen stimulation. This chain uses TRBV4-1 with TRBJ2-7; 11 bases align to TRBD2. This CDR3 reads CASSQAFPSGGSYEQYF. For the CDR3, the DNA is TGCGCCAGCAGCCAAGCCTTCCCTAGCGGGGGGTCCTACGAGCAGTACTTC.